This is a list of T cell receptor beta chains from one sample in a study of blood T cell repertoires in COVID-19. Clones were read by immunoSEQ multiplex PCR, and TCRdb kept only the in-frame ones, dropping some. The table shows about 65,000 clones, with 85% to 95% occurring only once. Sample: peripheral blood. These receptors were collected from a man aged 65 to 85 with active COVID-19. CDR3s include the opening cysteine and the closing phenylalanine or tryptophan. D genes are given only for firm matches. Only part of the rows carry a size: once, few, many, or a class if the clone is expanded.

clone_size j_call v_call d_call cdr3_nt cdr3_aa
NA TRBJ2-3 TRBV5-4 TRBD2 TGTGCCAGCAGCCGCGGACTAGCGGGGGGTAGCACAGATACGCAGTATTTT CASSRGLAGGSTDTQYF
few TRBJ1-3 TRBV3-1/TRBV3-2 NA TGTGCCAGCAGCCAAGACACAACCTCTGGAAACACCATATATTTT CASSQDTTSGNTIYF
NA TRBJ1-1 TRBV18 NA TGTGCCAGCTCACCACTACCTACCGGACAGCCAGGGGCTGAAGCTTTCTTT CASSPLPTGQPGAEAFF
NA TRBJ1-3 TRBV29-1 NA TGCAGCGTGGGAGCCCCCGGATGGAGGGGAAACACCATATATTTT CSVGAPGWRGNTIYF
NA TRBJ1-5 TRBV10-3 NA TGTGCCATCAGTGAGTCTTCCCCAGGGGGCAATCAGCCCCAGCATTTT CAISESSPGGNQPQHF
NA TRBJ2-3 TRBV29-1 NA TGCAGCGTTCGGCCTGCCGGAGCCACAGATACGCAGTATTTT CSVRPAGATDTQYF
NA TRBJ1-4 TRBV6-8 TRBD1 TGTGCCATTCAAGACGGACAGGGTAATGAAAAACTGTTTTTT CAIQDGQGNEKLFF
once TRBJ1-5 TRBV12-5 TRBD1 TGTGCTAGTGGCCTGGACAGGGATGGCAATCAGCCCCAGCATTTT CASGLDRDGNQPQHF
NA TRBJ2-5 TRBV7-2 TRBD1 TGTGCCAGCAGCCCCACAGGGGTGATGATGGAGACCCAGTACTTC CASSPTGVMMETQYF
NA TRBJ2-1 TRBV7-6 TRBD2 TGTGCCAGCAGCTCCAGCGGGGGCTCCTACAATGAGCAGTTCTTC CASSSSGGSYNEQFF
NA TRBJ1-1 TRBV7-8 NA TGTGCCAGCAGCTTCGGCAGGAACGGGGGACCTGAAGCTTTCTTT CASSFGRNGGPEAFF
NA TRBJ2-7 TRBV5-1 NA TGCGCCAGCAGCTTCCGGGATCTCTCCTACGAGCAGTACTTC CASSFRDLSYEQYF
NA TRBJ1-1 TRBV6-4 TRBD1 TGTGCCAGCAGAAGATTTGGGACAGAATACACTGAAGCTTTCTTT CASRRFGTEYTEAFF
once TRBJ2-2 TRBV4-1 TRBD1 TGCGCCAGCAGCCAAAACCCTACGGGGACAGGGGTCACCGGGGAGCTGTTTTTT CASSQNPTGTGVTGELFF
NA TRBJ2-5 TRBV5-4 NA TGTGCCAGCAGCGAGGGACTGGTTATTGAGACCCAGTACTTC CASSEGLVIETQYF
NA TRBJ2-1 TRBV28 TRBD2 TGTGCCAGCAGCCAAGCTCCCCTAGCGGGGGTGGGTAATGAGCAGTTCTTC CASSQAPLAGVGNEQFF
NA TRBJ1-1 TRBV4-1 NA TGCGCCAGCAGCCAACCGACAGACCTGAACACTGAAGCTTTCTTT CASSQPTDLNTEAFF
NA TRBJ2-3 TRBV19 TRBD2 TGTGCCAGTAGTAGACATACTAGCGGGGGGGCCACAGATACGCAGTATTTT CASSRHTSGGATDTQYF
NA TRBJ1-1 TRBV20-1 NA TGCAGTGCTAGAAATCCGAGTTGGGCTTTCTTT CSARNPSWAFF
NA TRBJ2-2 TRBV19 NA TGTGCCAGTAGTAAGTGGACACTCAACACCGGGGAGCTGTTTTTT CASSKWTLNTGELFF
NA TRBJ2-5 TRBV6-5 NA TGTGCCAGCAGTCGGAAAAACAGGGTACGGGAGACCCAGTACTTC CASSRKNRVRETQYF
NA TRBJ1-1 TRBV28 NA TGTGCCACCCGGGGGATGGGGGTGGCTGAAGCTTTCTTT CATRGMGVAEAFF
NA TRBJ2-3 TRBV7-8 TRBD2 TGTGCCAGCAGCTTAGCGGCTAGCGGGGGACCCACAGATACGCAGTATTTT CASSLAASGGPTDTQYF
NA TRBJ1-5 TRBV27 TRBD1 TGTGCCAGCAGTTCCGGGACAGGGGGCAGTCAGCCCCAGCATTTT CASSSGTGGSQPQHF
NA TRBJ1-2 TRBV5-1 NA TGCGCCAGCAGCTCGACAGACTCCTATGGCTACACCTTC CASSSTDSYGYTF
once TRBJ2-1 TRBV27 NA TGTGCCAGCAGGCCCACGGTCCTCGAAGTAAATGAGCAGTTCTTC CASRPTVLEVNEQFF
NA TRBJ2-5 TRBV7-6 NA TGTGCCAGCAGCCGGACTAACCAAGAGACCCAGTACTTC CASSRTNQETQYF
NA TRBJ1-2 TRBV29-1 TRBD1 TGCAGCGCTGGGACAGGGGTTGACTATGGCTACACCTTC CSAGTGVDYGYTF
few TRBJ1-2 TRBV27 TRBD1 TGTGCCAGCAGTTTATCCCCCTCGACAGGGGCCTATGGCTACACCTTC CASSLSPSTGAYGYTF
NA TRBJ2-7 TRBV18 NA TGTGCCAGCTCACCACGGGCCCAGTTCTCCTACGAGCAGTACTTC CASSPRAQFSYEQYF
NA TRBJ1-5 TRBV2 NA TGTGCCAGCAGAGGACAGTTAGGCAATCAGCCCCAGCATTTT CASRGQLGNQPQHF
NA TRBJ2-3 TRBV18 NA TGTGCCAGCTCACCTCCGGGTCCCACAGATACGCAGTATTTT CASSPPGPTDTQYF
once TRBJ1-1 TRBV13 NA TGTGCCAGCAGCTTAGGACTCACTGAAGCTTTCTTT CASSLGLTEAFF
NA TRBJ2-2 TRBV19 NA TGTGCCAGTAGTATTGGCAGACATGGAACCGGGGAGCTGTTTTTT CASSIGRHGTGELFF
once TRBJ1-2 TRBV9 TRBD1 TGTGCCAGCAGCGAGACAGGGAAGGGTGGCTACACCTTC CASSETGKGGYTF
NA TRBJ1-2 TRBV28 NA TGTGCCAGCAGTTCTGGGGACATGAACTATGGCTACACCTTC CASSSGDMNYGYTF
NA TRBJ1-1 TRBV28 NA TGTGCCAGCAGTTTACAGTCGAGGCCTGAAGCTTTCTTT CASSLQSRPEAFF
NA TRBJ1-4 TRBV4-1 NA TGCGCCAGCAGCCAACTCCGTAATGAAAAACTGTTTTTT CASSQLRNEKLFF
NA TRBJ2-5 TRBV5-4 NA TGTGCCAGCAGCTCCCCCCCTTACAGCCAAGAGACCCAGTACTTC CASSSPPYSQETQYF
NA TRBJ1-1 TRBV7-9 TRBD1 TGTGCCAGCAGCTGGGGACAGAGTGGGGCGGGCACTGAAGCTTTCTTT CASSWGQSGAGTEAFF
NA TRBJ1-1 TRBV18 NA TGTGCCAGCTCACCGGGGGGCGGGAGTCGGTTGGAGTTT CASSPGGGSRLEF
NA TRBJ2-2 TRBV6-2/TRBV6-3 TRBD2 TGTGCCAGCAGTTCTCTTACTAGCGGGGTTTTAGCCGGGGAGCTGTTTTTT CASSSLTSGVLAGELFF
NA TRBJ1-2 TRBV6-5 TRBD1 TGTGCCAGCAGTCGTGACAGGGTTACACTTGGCTACACCTTC CASSRDRVTLGYTF
NA TRBJ1-3 TRBV7-9 NA TGTGCCAGCAGCTTAGATGGGGCAGAGAAAAACACCATATATTTT CASSLDGAEKNTIYF
NA TRBJ2-7 TRBV11-2 NA TGTGCCAGCAGCTTAGGGGCAGGGGCGTCATCCTACGAGCAGTACTTC CASSLGAGASSYEQYF